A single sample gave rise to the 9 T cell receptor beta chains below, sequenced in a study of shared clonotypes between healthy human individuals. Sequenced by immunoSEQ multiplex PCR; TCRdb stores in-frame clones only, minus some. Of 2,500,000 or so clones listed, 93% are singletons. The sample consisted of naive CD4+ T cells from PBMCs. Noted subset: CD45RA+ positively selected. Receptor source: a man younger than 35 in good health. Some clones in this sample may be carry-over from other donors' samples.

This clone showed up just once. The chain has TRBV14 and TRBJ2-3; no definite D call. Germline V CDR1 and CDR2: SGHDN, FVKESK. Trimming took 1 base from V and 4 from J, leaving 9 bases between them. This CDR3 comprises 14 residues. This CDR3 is CASSQAVSADTQYF. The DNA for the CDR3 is TGTGCCAGCAGCCAAGCAGTCTCCGCAGATACGCAGTATTTT.

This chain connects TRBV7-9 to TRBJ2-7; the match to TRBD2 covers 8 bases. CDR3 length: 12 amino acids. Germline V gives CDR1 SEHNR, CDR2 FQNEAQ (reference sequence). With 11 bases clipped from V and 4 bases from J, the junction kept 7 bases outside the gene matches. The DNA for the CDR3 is TGTGCCCTGGGGTCTAGCGGGTACGAGCAGTACTTC. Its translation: CALGSSGYEQYF.

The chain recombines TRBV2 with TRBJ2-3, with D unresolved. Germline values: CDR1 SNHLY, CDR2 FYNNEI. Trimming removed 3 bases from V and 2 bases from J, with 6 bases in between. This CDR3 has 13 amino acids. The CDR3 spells CASSESVTDTQYF. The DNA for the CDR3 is TGTGCCAGCAGTGAGTCGGTCACAGATACGCAGTATTTT. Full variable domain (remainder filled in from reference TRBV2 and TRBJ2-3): EPEVTQTPSHQVTQMGQEVILRCVPISNHLYFYWYRQILGQKVEFLVSFYNNEISEKSEIFDDQFSVERPDGSNFTLKIRSTKLEDSAMYFCASSESVTDTQYFGPGTRLTVL.

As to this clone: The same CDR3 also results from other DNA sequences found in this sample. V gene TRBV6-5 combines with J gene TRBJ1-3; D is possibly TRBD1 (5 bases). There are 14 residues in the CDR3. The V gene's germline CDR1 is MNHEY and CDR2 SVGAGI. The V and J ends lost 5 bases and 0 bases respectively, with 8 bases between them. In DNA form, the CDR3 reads TGTGCCAGCAGTGGGACTTCCTCTGGAAACACCATATATTTT. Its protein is CASSGTSSGNTIYF.

This CDR3 is CASSQAYRDRVNQPQHF. The CDR3 DNA follows: TGTGCCAGCAGCCAAGCCTACCGGGACAGAGTAAATCAGCCCCAGCATTTT. The V call is TRBV4-2, the J call TRBJ1-5; 7 bases are a match to TRBD1. The CDR3 contains 17 residues. The V gene end was trimmed by 1 base and the J gene end by 4 bases; junction bases not matched to a gene: 10. The germline gives CDR1 LGHNA, CDR2 YNFKEQ.

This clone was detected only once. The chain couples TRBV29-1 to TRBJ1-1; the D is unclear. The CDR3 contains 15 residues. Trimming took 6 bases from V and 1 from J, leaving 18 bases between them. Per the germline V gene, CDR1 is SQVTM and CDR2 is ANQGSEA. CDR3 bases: TGCAGCGTCGACCCAATTATGAGCCAGAACACTGAAGCTTTCTTT. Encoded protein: CSVDPIMSQNTEAFF. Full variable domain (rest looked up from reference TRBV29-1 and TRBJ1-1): SAVISQKPSRDICQRGTSLTIQCQVDSQVTMMFWYRQQPGQSLTLIATANQGSEATYESGFVIDKFPISRPNLTFSTLTVSNMSPEDSSIYLCSVDPIMSQNTEAFFGQGTRLTVV.

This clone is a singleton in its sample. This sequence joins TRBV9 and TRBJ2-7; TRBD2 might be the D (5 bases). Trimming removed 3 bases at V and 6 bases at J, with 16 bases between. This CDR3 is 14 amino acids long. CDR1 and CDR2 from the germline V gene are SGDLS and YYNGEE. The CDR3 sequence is CASSASTSSREQYF. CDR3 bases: TGTGCCAGCAGCGCCAGTACTAGTTCCCGCGAGCAGTACTTC.

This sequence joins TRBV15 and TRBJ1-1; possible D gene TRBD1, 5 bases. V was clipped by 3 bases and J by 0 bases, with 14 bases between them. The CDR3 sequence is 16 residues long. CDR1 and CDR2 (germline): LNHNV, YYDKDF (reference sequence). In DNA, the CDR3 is TGTGCCACCAGCAGGTGGAGGGGCGATTTGAACACTGAAGCTTTCTTT. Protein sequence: CATSRWRGDLNTEAFF. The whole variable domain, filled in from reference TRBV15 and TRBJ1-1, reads DAMVIQNPRYQVTQFGKPVTLSCSQTLNHNVMYWYQQKSSQAPKLLFHYYDKDFNNEADTPDNFQSRRPNTSFCFLDIRSPGLGDTAMYLCATSRWRGDLNTEAFFGQGTRLTVV.

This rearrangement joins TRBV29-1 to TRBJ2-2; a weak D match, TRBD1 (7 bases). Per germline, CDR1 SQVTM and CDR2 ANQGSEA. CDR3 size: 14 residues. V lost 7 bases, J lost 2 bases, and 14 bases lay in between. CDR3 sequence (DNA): TGCAGCGGGAGGGGACAGCTAAACACCGGGGAGCTGTTTTTT. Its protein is CSGRGQLNTGELFF.